The sequence of this T cell receptor beta chain was determined in a study of blood T cell repertoires in COVID-19 (dated by TCRdb to about 2020). Background on the whole study: Samples from collaborators originated in the United States, Italy and Spain and spanned both the acute and convalescent phases of COVID-19. The prospective study material was composed of cDNA or gDNA derived from T cells, B-cell-depleted T cells, or PBMCs. Subjects who had been exposed to COVID-19, were actively infected with it, or had recovered from it provided the deeply sampled blood TCRbeta repertoires that made up the dataset. The repertoires were made available in a free public database intended to serve as a resource for research on the immune response to SARS-CoV-2. Samples were obtained from the ongoing ImmuneRACE study (first 160 participants) and from some 1,200 subjects provided by 6 global collaborators. The sample metadata nearly always contained a de-identified subject ID, COVID-19 status, age in years and sex. Where available, HLA class I and class II types were obtained from metadata supplied by the sample provider rather than from assay-based typing.

The junction shows trimming of 4 bases on V and 1 base on J, and the gene matches do not reach 8 bases of it. CDR1 and CDR2, looked up from the germline V gene, are SGHRS and YFSETQ. Including the terminal cysteine and phenylalanine, the CDR3 comprises 16 residues. Only the CDR3 region is kept as DNA, spanning 48 bases read in frame from base 1. Participants in the prospective study were enrolled through a virtual design, were aged 18 to 89 years, and lived in roughly 24 United States geographic areas. In the prospective study, cohorts were assigned on the basis of participant-reported clinical history obtained from a screening survey and a study questionnaire. Recovered participants in ImmuneRACE Cohort 3 were defined by two consecutive negative NP/OP PCR tests, clearance by a healthcare professional, or resolution of symptoms. In the prospective study, whole blood, serum and a nasopharyngeal or oropharyngeal swab were collected from each participant by mobile phlebotomists. Prospective study participants could optionally give additional blood draws and questionnaires over an approximately 2-month period. Before DNA extraction, blood samples from the prospective study were shipped at room temperature or frozen.

About this clone: Its cognate antigen has yet to be identified. No base-level quality is on record; no much larger clone is a single base apart.

TCRbeta CDR3 regions were amplified from genomic DNA by means of the immunoSEQ Assay, a bias-controlled multiplex PCR. In the source study's methods: The number of nucleated cells in each sample was estimated from the amplification of reference gene primers within the assay. To quantify the absolute abundance of each unique TCRbeta CDR3 rearrangement, sequence reads were collapsed and filtered. For each sample, productive Simpson clonality was calculated as the square root of Simpson's diversity index over productive rearrangements. TCRdb obtained this table from immuneACCESS and retained in-frame rearrangements with V and J assigned. These tables miss some clones; where compared with another copy, unresolved V genes account for less than half of the shortfall, and the remainder is unexplained. V, J and clone size reflect that table, while D and trimming were determined from the DNA. For this sample the table gives roughly 250,000 clones, of which around 87% were detected only once. The top ten hold around 1.6% of the sample.

Findings and caveats that apply to the study as a whole: Clinical and demographic metadata were provided uncurated, with the amount varying by source and participant.

Sequenced sample: PBMCs or T cells enriched from blood (not recorded which). This receptor chain uses TRBV5-1 and TRBJ2-5, with 9 central nucleotides matching TRBD1. This clonotype was obtained from a woman aged 50 to 60 who had recovered from COVID-19. In nucleotides, the sequence is TGCGCCAGCAGCCCTACAGGGGGCGCGGTCCAAGAGACCCAGTACTTC. It encodes CASSPTGGAVQETQYF.